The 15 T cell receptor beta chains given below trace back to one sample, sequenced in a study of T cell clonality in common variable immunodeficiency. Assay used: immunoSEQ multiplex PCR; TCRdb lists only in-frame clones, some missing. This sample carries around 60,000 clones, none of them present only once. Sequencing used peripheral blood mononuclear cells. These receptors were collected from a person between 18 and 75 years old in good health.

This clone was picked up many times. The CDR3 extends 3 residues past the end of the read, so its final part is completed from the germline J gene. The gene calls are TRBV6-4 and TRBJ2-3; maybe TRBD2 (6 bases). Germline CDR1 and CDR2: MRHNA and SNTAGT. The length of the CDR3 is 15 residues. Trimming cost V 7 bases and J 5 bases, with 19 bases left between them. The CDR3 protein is CASTDSETGGDTQYF. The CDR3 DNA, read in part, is TGTGCCAGCACGGATTCTGAAACCGGGGGAGATACG.

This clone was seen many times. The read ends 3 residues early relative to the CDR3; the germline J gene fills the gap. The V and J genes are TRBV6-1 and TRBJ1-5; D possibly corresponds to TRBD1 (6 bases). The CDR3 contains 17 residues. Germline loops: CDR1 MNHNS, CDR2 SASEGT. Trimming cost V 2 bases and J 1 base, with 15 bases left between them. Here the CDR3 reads CASSESFGGASNQPQHF. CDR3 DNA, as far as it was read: TGTGCCAGCAGTGAAAGCTTCGGGGGGGCGAGCAATCAGCCC.

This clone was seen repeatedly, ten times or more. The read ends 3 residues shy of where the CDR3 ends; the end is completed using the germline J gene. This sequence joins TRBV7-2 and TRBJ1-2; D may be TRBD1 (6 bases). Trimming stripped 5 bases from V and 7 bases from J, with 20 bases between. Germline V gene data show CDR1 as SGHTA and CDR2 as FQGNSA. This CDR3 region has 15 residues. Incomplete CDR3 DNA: TGTGCCAGCAGCCGAAGGGCAGGGGAGGAGACTGGC. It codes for CASSRRAGEETG. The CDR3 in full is CASSRRAGEETGYTF.

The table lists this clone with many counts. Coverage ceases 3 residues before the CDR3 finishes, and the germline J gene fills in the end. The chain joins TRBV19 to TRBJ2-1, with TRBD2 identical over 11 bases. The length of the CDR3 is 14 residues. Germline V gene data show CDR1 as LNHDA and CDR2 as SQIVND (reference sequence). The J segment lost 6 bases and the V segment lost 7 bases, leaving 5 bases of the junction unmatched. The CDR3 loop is CASNSLAGGNEQFF. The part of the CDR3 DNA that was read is TGTGCCAGTAACTCCCTAGCGGGGGGCAATGAG.

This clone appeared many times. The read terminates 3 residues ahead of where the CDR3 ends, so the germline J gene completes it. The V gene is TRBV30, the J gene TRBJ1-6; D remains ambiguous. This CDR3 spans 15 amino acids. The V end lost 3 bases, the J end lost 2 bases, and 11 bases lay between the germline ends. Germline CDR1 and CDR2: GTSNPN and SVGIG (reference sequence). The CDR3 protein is CAWRYSQAYNSPLHF. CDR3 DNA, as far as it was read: TGTGCCTGGAGGTACTCTCAGGCCTATAATTCACCC.

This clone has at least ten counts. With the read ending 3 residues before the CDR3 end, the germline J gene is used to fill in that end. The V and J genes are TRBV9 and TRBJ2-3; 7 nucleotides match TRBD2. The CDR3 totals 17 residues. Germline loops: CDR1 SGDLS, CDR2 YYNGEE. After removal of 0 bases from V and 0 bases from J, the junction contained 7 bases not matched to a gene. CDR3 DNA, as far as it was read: TGTGCCAGCAGCGTAGCTCCAGCGGGGCGAAGCACAGATACG. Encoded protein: CASSVAPAGRSTDT. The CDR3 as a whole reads CASSVAPAGRSTDTQYF.

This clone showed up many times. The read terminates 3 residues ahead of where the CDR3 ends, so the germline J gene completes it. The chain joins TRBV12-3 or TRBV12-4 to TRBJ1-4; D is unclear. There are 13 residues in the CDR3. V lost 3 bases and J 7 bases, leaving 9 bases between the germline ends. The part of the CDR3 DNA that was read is TGTGCCAGCAGTTTCTCCGGGTTTGAAAAA. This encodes CASSFSGFEK. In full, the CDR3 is CASSFSGFEKLFF.

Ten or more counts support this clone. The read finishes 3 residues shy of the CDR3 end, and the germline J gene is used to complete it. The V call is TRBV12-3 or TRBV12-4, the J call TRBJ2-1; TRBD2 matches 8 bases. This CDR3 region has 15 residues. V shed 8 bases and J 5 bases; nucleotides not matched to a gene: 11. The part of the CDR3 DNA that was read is TGTGCCAGCTCCCCTCCGGGGGGGGCCAACAATGAG. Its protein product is CASSPPGGANNE. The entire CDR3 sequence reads CASSPPGGANNEQFF.

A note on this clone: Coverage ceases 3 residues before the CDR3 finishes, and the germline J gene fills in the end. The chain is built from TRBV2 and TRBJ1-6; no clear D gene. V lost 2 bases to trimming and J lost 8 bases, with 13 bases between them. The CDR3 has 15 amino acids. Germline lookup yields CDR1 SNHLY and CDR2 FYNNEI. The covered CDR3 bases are TGTGCCAGCAGTGAACCCCCCCGCGGATATTCACCC. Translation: CASSEPPRGYSP. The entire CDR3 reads CASSEPPRGYSPLHF.

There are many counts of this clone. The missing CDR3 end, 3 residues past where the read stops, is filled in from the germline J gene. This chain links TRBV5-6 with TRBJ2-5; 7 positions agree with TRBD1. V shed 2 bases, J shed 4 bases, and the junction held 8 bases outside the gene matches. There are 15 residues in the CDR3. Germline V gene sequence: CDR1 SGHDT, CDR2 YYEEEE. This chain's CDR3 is CASSFKITGAETQYF. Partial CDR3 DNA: TGTGCCAGCAGCTTTAAAATTACAGGGGCAGAGACC.

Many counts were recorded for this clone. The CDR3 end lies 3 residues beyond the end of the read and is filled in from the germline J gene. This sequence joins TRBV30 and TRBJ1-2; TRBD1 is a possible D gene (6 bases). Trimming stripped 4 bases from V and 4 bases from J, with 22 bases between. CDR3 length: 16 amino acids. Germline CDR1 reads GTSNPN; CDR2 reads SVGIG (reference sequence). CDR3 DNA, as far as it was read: TGTGCCTGGACCTTAGGGACACTGGGCCCCTTCTATGGC. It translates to CAWTLGTLGPFYG. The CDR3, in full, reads CAWTLGTLGPFYGYTF.

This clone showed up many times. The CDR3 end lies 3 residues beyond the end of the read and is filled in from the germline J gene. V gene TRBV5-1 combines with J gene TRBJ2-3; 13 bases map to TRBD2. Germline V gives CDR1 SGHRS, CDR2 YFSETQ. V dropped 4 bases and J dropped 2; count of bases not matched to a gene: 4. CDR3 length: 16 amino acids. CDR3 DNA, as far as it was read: TGCGCCAGCAGCCGTACTAGCGGGGGGGACACAGATACG. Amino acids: CASSRTSGGDTDT. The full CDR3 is CASSRTSGGDTDTQYF.

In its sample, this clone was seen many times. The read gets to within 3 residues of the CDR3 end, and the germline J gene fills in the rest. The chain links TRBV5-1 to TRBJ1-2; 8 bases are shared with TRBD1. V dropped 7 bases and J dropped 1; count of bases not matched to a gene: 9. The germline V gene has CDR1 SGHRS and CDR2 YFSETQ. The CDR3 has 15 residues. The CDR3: CASRTGTSINYGYTF. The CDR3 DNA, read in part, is TGCGCCAGCCGGACAGGGACTTCAATTAACTATGGC.

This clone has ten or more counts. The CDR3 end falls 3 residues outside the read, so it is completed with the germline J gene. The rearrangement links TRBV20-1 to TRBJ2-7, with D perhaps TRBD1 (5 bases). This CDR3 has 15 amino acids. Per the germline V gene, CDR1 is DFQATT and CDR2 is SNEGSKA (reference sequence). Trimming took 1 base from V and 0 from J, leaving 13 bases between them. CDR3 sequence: CSARGGGPDSYEQYF. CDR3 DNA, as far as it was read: TGCAGTGCTAGAGGGGGCGGTCCTGACTCCTACGAG.

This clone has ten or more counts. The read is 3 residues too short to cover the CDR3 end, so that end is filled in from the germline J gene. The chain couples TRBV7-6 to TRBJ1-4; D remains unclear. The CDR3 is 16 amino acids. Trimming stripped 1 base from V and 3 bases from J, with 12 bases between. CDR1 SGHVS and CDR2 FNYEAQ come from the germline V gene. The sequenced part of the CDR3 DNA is TGTGCCAGCAGCTTAGATTTGCCCGGGGCTAATGAAAAA. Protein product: CASSLDLPGANEK. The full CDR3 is CASSLDLPGANEKLFF.